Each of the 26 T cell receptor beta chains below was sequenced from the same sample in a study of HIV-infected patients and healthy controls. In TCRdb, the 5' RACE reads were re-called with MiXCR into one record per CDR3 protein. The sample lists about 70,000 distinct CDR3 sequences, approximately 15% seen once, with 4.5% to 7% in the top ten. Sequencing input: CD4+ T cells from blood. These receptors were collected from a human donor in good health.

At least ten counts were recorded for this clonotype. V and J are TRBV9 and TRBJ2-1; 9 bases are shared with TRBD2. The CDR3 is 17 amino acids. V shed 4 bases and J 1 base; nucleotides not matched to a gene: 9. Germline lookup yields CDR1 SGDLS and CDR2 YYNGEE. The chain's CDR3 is CASSPGAGGFSYNEQFF. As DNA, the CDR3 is TGTGCCAGCAGCCCAGGAGCGGGGGGCTTTTCCTACAATGAGCAGTTCTTC.

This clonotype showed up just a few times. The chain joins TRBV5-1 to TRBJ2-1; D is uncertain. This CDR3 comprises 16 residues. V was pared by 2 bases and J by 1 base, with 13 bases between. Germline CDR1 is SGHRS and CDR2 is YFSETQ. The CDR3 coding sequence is TGCGCCAGCAGCTTAGGATTAAGTGGGTCCTACAATGAGCAGTTCTTC. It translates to CASSLGLSGSYNEQFF.

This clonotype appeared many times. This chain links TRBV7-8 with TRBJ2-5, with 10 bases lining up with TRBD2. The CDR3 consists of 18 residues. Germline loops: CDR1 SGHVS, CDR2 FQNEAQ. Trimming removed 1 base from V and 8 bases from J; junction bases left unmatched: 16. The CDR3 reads CASSLVSSGGRSEKTQYF. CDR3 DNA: TGTGCCAGCAGCTTAGTCTCTAGCGGGGGCCGCTCCGAAAAAACCCAGTACTTC. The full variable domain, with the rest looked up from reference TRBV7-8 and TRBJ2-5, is GAGVSQSPRYKVAKRGQDVALRCDPISGHVSLFWYQQALGQGPEFLTYFQNEAQLDKSGLPSDRFFAERPEGSVSTLKIQRTQQEDSAVYLCASSLVSSGGRSEKTQYFGPGTRLLVL.

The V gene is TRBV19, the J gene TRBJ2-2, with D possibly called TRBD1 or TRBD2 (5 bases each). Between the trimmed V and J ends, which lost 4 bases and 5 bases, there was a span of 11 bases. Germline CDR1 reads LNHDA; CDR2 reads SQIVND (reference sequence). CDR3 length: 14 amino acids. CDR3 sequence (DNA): TGTGCCAGTAGTAGGGACGTATTTACCGGGGAGCTGTTTTTT. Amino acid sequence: CASSRDVFTGELFF.

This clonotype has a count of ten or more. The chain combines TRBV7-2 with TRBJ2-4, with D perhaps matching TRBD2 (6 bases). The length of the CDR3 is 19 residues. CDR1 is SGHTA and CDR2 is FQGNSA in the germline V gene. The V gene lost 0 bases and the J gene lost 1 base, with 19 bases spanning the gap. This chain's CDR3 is CASSLAVGGDTGAKNIQYF. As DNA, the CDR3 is TGTGCCAGCAGCTTAGCTGTTGGCGGGGATACCGGGGCCAAAAACATTCAGTACTTC.

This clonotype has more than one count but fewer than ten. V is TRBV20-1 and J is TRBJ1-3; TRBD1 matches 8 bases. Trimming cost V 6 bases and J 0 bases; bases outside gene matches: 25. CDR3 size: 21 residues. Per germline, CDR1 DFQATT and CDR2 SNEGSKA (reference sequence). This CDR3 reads CSAFLPRKDRVWGSSGNTIYF. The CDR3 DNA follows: TGCAGTGCATTCCTCCCACGGAAGGACAGGGTATGGGGAAGCTCTGGAAACACCATATATTTT.

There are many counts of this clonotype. CDR3 amino acids: CASSEAGSGTSEAFF. CDR3 DNA: TGTGCCAGCAGTGAAGCGGGGTCCGGGACCTCTGAAGCTTTCTTT. V and J are TRBV6-1 and TRBJ1-1, with a possible D match to TRBD1 (5 bases). The V gene lost 0 bases and the J gene lost 6 bases, with 14 bases spanning the gap. CDR1 and CDR2 (germline): MNHNS, SASEGT. This CDR3 has 15 residues.

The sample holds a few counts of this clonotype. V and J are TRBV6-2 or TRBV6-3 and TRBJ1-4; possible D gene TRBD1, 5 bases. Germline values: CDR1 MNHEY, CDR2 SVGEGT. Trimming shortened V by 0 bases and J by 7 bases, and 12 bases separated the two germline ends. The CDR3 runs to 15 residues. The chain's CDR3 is CASSYSQGVGEKLFF. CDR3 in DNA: TGTGCCAGCAGTTACTCCCAGGGAGTTGGTGAAAAACTGTTTTTT.

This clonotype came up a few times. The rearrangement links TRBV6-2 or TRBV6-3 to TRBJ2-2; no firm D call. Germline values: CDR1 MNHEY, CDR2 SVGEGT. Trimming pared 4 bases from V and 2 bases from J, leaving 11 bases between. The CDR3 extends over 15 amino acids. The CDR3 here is CASSFKVANTGELFF. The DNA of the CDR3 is TGTGCCAGCAGTTTCAAAGTGGCTAACACCGGGGAGCTGTTTTTT.

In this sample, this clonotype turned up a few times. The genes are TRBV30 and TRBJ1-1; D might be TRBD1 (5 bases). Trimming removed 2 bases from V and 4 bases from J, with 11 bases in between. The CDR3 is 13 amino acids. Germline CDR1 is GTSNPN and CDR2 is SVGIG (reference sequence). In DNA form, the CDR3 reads TGTGCCTGGAGTCGACAGTCCGGCACTGAAGCTTTCTTT. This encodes CAWSRQSGTEAFF.

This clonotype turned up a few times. CDR3 nucleotide sequence: TGTGCCAGCAGTTACACCGACAGTTCCCAGTTCTTC. Translating gives CASSYTDSSQFF. The chain carries TRBV6-6 and TRBJ2-1, with D maybe TRBD1 (5 bases). Trimming shortened V by 2 bases and J by 13 bases, and 12 bases separated the two germline ends. The CDR3 runs 12 residues. Looked up from germline, CDR1 is MNHNY and CDR2 is SVGAGI (reference sequence).

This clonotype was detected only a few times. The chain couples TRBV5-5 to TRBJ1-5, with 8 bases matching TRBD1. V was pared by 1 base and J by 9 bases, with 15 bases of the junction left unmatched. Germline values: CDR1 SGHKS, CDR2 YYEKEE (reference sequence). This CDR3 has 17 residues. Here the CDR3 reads CASSLWRQGLPWAPQHF. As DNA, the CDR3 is TGTGCCAGCAGCTTGTGGAGACAGGGGCTTCCTTGGGCGCCCCAGCATTTT.

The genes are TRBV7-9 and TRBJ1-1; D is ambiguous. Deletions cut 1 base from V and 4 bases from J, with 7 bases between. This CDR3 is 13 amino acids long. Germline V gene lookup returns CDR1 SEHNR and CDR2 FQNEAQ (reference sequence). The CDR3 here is CASSLVRSTEAFF. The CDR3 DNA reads TGTGCCAGCAGCTTAGTAAGGAGCACTGAAGCTTTCTTT.

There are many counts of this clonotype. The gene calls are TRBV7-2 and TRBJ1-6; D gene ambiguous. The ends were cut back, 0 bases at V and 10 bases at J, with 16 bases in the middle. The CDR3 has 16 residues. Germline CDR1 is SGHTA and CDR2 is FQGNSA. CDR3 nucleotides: TGTGCCAGCAGCTTAGCGCTGCGACGAAAGGAGTCACCCCTCCACTTT. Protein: CASSLALRRKESPLHF. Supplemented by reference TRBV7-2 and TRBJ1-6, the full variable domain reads GAGVSQSPSNKVTEKGKDVELRCDPISGHTALYWYRQSLGQGLEFLIYFQGNSAPDKSGLPSDRFSAERTGGSVSTLTIQRTQQEDSAVYLCASSLALRRKESPLHFGNGTRLTVT.

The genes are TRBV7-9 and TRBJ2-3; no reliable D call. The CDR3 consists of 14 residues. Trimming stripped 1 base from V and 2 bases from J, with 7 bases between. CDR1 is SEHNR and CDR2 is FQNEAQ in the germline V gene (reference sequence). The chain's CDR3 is CASSLDWNTDTQYF. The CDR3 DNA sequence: TGTGCCAGCAGCTTAGACTGGAACACAGATACGCAGTATTTT.

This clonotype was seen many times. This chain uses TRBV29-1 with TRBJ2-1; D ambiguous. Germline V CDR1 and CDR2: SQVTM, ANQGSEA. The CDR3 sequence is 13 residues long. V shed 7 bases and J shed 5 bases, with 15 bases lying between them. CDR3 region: CSATSRVHNEQFF. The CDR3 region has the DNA TGCAGCGCAACGTCCCGCGTGCACAATGAGCAGTTCTTC.

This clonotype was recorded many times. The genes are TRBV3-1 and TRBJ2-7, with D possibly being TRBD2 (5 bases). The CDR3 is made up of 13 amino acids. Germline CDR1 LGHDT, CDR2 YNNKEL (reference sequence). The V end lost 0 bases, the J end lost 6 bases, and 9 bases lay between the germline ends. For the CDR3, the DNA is TGTGCCAGCAGCCAAGAGGCAGGAGGCGAGCAGTACTTC. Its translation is CASSQEAGGEQYF.

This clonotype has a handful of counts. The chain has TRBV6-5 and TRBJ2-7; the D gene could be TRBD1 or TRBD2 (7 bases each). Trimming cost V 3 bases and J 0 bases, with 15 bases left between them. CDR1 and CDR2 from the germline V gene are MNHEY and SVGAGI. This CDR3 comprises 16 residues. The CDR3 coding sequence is TGTGCCAGCAGTTATTTGCGGGGGACAGCCTCCTACGAGCAGTACTTC. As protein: CASSYLRGTASYEQYF.

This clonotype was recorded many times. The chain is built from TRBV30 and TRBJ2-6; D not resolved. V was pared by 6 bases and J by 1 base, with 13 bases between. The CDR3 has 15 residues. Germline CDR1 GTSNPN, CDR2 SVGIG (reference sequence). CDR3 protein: CACNCAPSGANVLTF. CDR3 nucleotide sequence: TGTGCCTGTAACTGCGCTCCTTCTGGGGCCAACGTCCTGACTTTC.

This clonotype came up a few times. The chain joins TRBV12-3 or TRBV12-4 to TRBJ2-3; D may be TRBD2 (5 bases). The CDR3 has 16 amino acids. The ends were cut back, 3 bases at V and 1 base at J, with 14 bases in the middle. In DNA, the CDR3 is TGTGCCAGCAGTTTTACGGGGAAGAGGCGCACAGATACGCAGTATTTT. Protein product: CASSFTGKRRTDTQYF.

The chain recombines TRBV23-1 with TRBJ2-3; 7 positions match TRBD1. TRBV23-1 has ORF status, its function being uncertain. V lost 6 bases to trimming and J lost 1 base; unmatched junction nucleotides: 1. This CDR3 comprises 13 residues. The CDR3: CASRQGRTDTQYF. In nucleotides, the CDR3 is TGCGCCAGCAGACAGGGGCGCACAGATACGCAGTATTTT.

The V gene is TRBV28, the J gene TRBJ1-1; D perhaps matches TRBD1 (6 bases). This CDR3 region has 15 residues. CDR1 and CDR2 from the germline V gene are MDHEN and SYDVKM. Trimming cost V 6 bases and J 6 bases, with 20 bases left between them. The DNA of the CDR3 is TGTGCCAGCAGCGAGGCCGGGGGCAAGGGCGCTGAAGCTTTCTTT. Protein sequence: CASSEAGGKGAEAFF.

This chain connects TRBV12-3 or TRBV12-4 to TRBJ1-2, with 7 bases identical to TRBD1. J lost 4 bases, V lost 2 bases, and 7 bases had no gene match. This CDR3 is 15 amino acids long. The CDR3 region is CASSLSGDRLYGYTF. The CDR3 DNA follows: TGTGCCAGCAGTTTAAGTGGGGACAGACTCTATGGCTACACCTTC.

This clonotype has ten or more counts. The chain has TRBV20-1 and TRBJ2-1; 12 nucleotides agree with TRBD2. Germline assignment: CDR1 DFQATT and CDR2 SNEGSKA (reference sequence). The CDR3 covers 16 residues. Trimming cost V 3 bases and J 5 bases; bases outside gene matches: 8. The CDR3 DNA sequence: TGCAGTGCTAGTTCGACTAGCGGGGGTCATAACAATGAGCAGTTCTTC. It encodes CSASSTSGGHNNEQFF.

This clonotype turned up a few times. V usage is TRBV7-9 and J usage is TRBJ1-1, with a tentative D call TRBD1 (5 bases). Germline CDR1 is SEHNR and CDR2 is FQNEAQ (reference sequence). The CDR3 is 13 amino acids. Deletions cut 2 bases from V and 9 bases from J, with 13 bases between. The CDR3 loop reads CASSLKGPTKAFF. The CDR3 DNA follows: TGTGCCAGCAGCTTAAAGGGACCGACCAAAGCTTTCTTT.

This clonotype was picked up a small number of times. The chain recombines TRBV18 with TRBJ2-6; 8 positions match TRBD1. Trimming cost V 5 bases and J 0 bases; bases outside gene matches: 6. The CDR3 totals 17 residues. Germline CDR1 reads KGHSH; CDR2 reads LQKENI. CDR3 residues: CASSAQGATSGANVLTF. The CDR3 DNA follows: TGTGCCAGCTCAGCTCAGGGGGCGACCTCTGGGGCCAACGTCCTGACTTTC.